Below, 14 T cell receptor beta chains from the same sample are listed, as sequenced in a study of beta chain features in type 1 diabetes. Their target antigens are unknown. The investigators reverse transcribed all of the isolated RNA, so they sequenced expressed TCRB transcripts. Measured with immunoSEQ multiplex PCR; TCRdb has only the in-frame clones, and not every one. The table records more than 550,000 clones, over 12% of them present only once. Broader study findings: When Type 1 diabetes patients were examined, their TCRB CDR3s proved moderately but significantly shorter in all four CD4+ subsets.

The sequenced sample consisted of naive CD4+ T cells from blood. The receptors here all came from a man between 18 and 29 years old with type 1 diabetes.

The V call is TRBV19, the J call TRBJ2-3, with D uncertain. Trimming took 5 bases from V and 1 from J, leaving 10 bases between them. CDR3 length: 14 residues. Germline lookup yields CDR1 LNHDA and CDR2 SQIVND (reference sequence). CDR3 region: CASSGYGGTDTQYF. The CDR3 DNA reads TGTGCCAGTAGTGGGTACGGCGGCACAGATACGCAGTATTTT.

The chain links TRBV30 to TRBJ1-1, with D possibly matching TRBD1 (5 bases). This CDR3 contains 13 residues. Germline loops: CDR1 GTSNPN, CDR2 SVGIG (reference sequence). V shed 2 bases and J shed 3 bases, with 10 bases lying between them. In DNA form, the CDR3 reads TGTGCCTGGAGTAAGCAGGGTTACACTGAAGCTTTCTTT. The encoded protein is CAWSKQGYTEAFF.

Concerning this clone: The junction shows a germline mismatch at one end, possibly a read error. This rearrangement joins TRBV7-9 to TRBJ2-2; D may be TRBD1 (5 bases). Germline loops: CDR1 SEHNR, CDR2 FQNEAQ (reference sequence). The CDR3 contains 14 residues. The DNA of the CDR3 is TGTGCCAGCAGATTAGGGGTGAACACCGGGGAGCTGTTTTTT. Translated, it gives CASRLGVNTGELFF.

This clone was recorded a few times. The chain combines TRBV6-5 with TRBJ1-2, with TRBD1 matching over 12 bases. The V segment lost 10 bases and the J segment 7 bases; nucleotides outside the gene matches: 10. CDR1 and CDR2 (germline): MNHEY, SVGAGI. This CDR3 has 14 residues. This CDR3 is CATVVGQGARGYTF. CDR3 bases: TGTGCCACAGTGGTGGGACAGGGGGCGCGTGGCTACACCTTC.

This chain joins TRBV7-2 and TRBJ1-3; a possible D gene is TRBD1 (5 bases). The germline gives CDR1 SGHTA, CDR2 FQGNSA. Trimming removed 6 bases from V and 4 bases from J, with 10 bases in between. The CDR3 is made up of 13 amino acids. DNA of the CDR3: TGTGCCAGCAGGCAGGGAGGAGGAAACACCATATATTTT. Translated: CASRQGGGNTIYF. The full variable domain, rest sourced from reference TRBV7-2 and TRBJ1-3, is GAGVSQSPSNKVTEKGKDVELRCDPISGHTALYWYRQSLGQGLEFLIYFQGNSAPDKSGLPSDRFSAERTGGSVSTLTIQRTQQEDSAVYLCASRQGGGNTIYFGEGSWLTVV.

The chain recombines TRBV7-2 with TRBJ2-2; TRBD2 aligns across 12 bases. From germline, CDR1 is SGHTA and CDR2 FQGNSA. J lost 5 bases, V lost 5 bases, and 6 bases had no gene match. This CDR3 spans 16 amino acids. The CDR3 DNA follows: TGTGCCAGCAGCCCAATCGGACTAGCGGGGACCGGGGAGCTGTTTTTT. Its translation is CASSPIGLAGTGELFF.

This chain uses TRBV23-1 with TRBJ1-3; unclear D gene. TRBV23-1 is an ORF; its function is uncertain. The length of the CDR3 is 18 residues. V was cut by 0 bases and J by 0 bases, with 15 bases left in between. For the CDR3, the DNA is TGCGCCAGCAGTCAATCTGAAGAGGCCCTAAGCTCTGGAAACACCATATATTTT. Protein product: CASSQSEEALSSGNTIYF.

This clone was detected a few times. The chain uses TRBV28 and TRBJ2-5; D remains ambiguous. The CDR3 spans 15 residues. Germline CDR1 and CDR2: MDHEN and SYDVKM. The V and J ends lost 2 bases and 1 base respectively, with 11 bases between them. CDR3 in DNA: TGTGCCAGCAGTTTAACCGACACTTTCCAAGAGACCCAGTACTTC. Encoded protein: CASSLTDTFQETQYF.

The chain has TRBV18 and TRBJ2-7; 9 bases are shared with TRBD1. This CDR3 spans 15 amino acids. V shed 2 bases and J 2 bases; nucleotides not matched to a gene: 4. Germline lookup yields CDR1 KGHSH and CDR2 LQKENI. The CDR3 sequence is CASSPGTGLAYEQYF. The DNA of the CDR3 is TGTGCCAGCTCACCAGGGACAGGGTTGGCCTACGAGCAGTACTTC.

The chain links TRBV5-1 to TRBJ2-6; D remains unclear. The CDR3 totals 15 residues. Trimming cost V 5 bases and J 0 bases, with 9 bases left between them. Germline V CDR1 and CDR2: SGHRS, YFSETQ. CDR3 DNA: TGCGCCAGCAGGCTGACACTCTCTGGGGCCAACGTCCTGACTTTC. Its protein is CASRLTLSGANVLTF.

Only a few counts were recorded for this clone. The chain couples TRBV6-1 to TRBJ1-1; D not certain. The ends were cut back, 3 bases at V and 10 bases at J, with 6 bases in the middle. CDR3 length: 10 amino acids. Germline assignment: CDR1 MNHNS and CDR2 SASEGT. CDR3 loop: CASSDGVAFF. The DNA of the CDR3 is TGTGCCAGCAGTGACGGGGTAGCTTTCTTT.

The chain recombines TRBV11-2 with TRBJ2-7; D gene ambiguous. The V gene lost 5 bases and the J gene lost 6 bases, with 14 bases spanning the gap. The germline CDR1 and CDR2 sequences are SGHAT and FQNNGV. The length of the CDR3 is 13 residues. CDR3 nucleotide sequence: TGTGCCAGCAGCCCCCAACCTATCGGCGAGCAGTACTTC. This gives the protein CASSPQPIGEQYF. The complete variable domain, with remaining parts taken from reference TRBV11-2 and TRBJ2-7, reads EAGVAQSPRYKIIEKRQSVAFWCNPISGHATLYWYQQILGQGPKLLIQFQNNGVVDDSQLPKDRFSAERLKGVDSTLKIQPAKLEDSAVYLCASSPQPIGEQYFGPGTRLTVT.

The table lists this clone with a few counts. The chain links TRBV18 to TRBJ1-1; D is uncertain. CDR3 length equals 12 residues. Trimming removed 5 bases from V and 7 bases from J, with 11 bases in between. Germline V lookup: CDR1 KGHSH, CDR2 LQKENI. The CDR3 region is CASSYRRGEAFF. The CDR3, as DNA: TGTGCCAGCTCATATAGACGGGGTGAAGCTTTCTTT.

The rearrangement uses TRBV27 and TRBJ2-4; TRBD1 agrees at 7 bases. Germline values: CDR1 MNHEY, CDR2 SMNVEV (reference sequence). Unmatched junction bases numbered 1, after V lost 8 bases and J lost 0 bases. There are 13 residues in the CDR3. CDR3 loop: CASGTVAKNIQYF. The CDR3 DNA reads as TGTGCCAGCGGGACAGTAGCCAAAAACATTCAGTACTTC.